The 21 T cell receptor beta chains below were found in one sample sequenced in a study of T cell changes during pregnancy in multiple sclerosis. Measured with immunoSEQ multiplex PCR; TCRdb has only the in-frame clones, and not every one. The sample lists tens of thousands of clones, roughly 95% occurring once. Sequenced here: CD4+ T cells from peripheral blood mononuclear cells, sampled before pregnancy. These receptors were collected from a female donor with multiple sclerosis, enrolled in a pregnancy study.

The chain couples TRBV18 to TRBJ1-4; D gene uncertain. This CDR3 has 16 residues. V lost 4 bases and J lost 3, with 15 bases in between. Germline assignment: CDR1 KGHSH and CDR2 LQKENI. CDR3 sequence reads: CASSLRSGNPNEKLFF. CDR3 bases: TGTGCCAGCTCACTCAGGTCGGGGAATCCTAATGAAAAACTGTTTTTT.

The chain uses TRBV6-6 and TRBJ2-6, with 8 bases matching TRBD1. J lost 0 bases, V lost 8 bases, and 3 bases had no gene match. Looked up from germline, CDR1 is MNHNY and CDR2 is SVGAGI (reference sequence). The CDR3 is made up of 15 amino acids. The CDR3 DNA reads TGTGCCAGCCACACAGGGGGCTCTGGGGCCAACGTCCTGACTTTC. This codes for CASHTGGSGANVLTF.

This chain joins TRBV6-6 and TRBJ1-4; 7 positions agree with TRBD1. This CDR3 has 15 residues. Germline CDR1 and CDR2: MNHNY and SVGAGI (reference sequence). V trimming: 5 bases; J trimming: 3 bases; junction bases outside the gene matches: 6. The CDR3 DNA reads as TGTGCCAGCAGTACAGGGGAGGTTGCTAATGAAAAACTGTTTTTT. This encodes CASSTGEVANEKLFF.

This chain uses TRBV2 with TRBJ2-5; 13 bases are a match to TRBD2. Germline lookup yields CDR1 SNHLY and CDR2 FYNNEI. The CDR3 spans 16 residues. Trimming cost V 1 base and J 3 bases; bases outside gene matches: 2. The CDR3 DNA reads TGTGCCAGCAGTGAAGTCGGGACTAGCGGGAAAGAGACCCAGTACTTC. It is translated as CASSEVGTSGKETQYF.

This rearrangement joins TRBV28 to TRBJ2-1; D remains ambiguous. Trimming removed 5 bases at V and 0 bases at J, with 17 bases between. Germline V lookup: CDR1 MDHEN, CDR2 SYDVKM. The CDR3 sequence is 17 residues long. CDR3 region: CASSPDSSFSSYNEQFF. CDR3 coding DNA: TGTGCCAGCAGTCCCGACTCCTCCTTTAGCTCCTACAATGAGCAGTTCTTC.

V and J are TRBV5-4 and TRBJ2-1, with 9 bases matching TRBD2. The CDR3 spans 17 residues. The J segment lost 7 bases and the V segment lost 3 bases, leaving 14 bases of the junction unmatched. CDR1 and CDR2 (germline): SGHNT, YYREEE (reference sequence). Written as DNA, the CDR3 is TGTGCCAGCAGCTCGATTTTGGTTGCTAGCGGGATAAATGAGCAGTTCTTC. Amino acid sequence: CASSSILVASGINEQFF.

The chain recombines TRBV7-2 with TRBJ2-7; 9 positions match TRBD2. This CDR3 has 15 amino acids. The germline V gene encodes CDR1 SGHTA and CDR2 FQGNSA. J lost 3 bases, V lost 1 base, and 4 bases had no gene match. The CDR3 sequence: CASSLGGGGNYEQYF. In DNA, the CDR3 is TGTGCCAGCAGCTTAGGCGGGGGGGGAAACTACGAGCAGTACTTC.

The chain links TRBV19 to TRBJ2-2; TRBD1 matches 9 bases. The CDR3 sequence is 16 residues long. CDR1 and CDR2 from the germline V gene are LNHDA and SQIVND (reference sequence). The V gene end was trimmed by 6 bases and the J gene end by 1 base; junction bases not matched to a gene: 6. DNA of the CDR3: TGTGCCAGTAGGGGACAGGGAACTTTGAACACCGGGGAGCTGTTTTTT. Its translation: CASRGQGTLNTGELFF.

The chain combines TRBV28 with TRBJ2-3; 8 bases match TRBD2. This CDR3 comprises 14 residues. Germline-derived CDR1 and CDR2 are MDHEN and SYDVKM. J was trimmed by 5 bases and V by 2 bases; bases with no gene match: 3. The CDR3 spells CASSLRGTRDTQYF. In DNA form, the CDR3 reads TGTGCCAGCAGTTTACGAGGGACTAGAGATACGCAGTATTTT.

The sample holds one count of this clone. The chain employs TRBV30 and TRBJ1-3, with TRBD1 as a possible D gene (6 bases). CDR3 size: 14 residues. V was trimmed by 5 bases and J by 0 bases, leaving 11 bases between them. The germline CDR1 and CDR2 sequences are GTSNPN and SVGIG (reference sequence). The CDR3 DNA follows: TGTGCCTGGGCTCGAGGGGGCTCTGGAAACACCATATATTTT. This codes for CAWARGGSGNTIYF.

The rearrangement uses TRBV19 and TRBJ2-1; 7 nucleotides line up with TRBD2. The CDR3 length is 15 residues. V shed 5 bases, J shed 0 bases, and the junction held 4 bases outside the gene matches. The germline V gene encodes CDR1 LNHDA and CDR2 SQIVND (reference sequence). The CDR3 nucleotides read TGTGCCAGTAGTTCTAGCGGAGGCTCCTACAATGAGCAGTTCTTC. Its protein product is CASSSSGGSYNEQFF. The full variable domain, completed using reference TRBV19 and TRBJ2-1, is DGGITQSPKYLFRKEGQNVTLSCEQNLNHDAMYWYRQDPGQGLRLIYYSQIVNDFQKGDIAEGYSVSREKKESFPLTVTSAQKNPTAFYLCASSSSGGSYNEQFFGPGTRLTVL.

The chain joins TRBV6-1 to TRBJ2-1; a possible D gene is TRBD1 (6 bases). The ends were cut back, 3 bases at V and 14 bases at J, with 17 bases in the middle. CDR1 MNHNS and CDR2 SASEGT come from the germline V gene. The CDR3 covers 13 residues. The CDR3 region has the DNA TGTGCCAGCAGTGATGAGGGCCTACAGGGAAAGTTCTTC. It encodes CASSDEGLQGKFF.

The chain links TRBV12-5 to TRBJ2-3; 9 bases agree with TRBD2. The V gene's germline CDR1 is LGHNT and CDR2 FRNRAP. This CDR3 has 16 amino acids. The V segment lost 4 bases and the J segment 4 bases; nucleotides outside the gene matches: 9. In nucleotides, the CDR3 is TGTGCTAGTGGTTCTCCGGGACTAGCCTTTCCAGATACGCAGTATTTT. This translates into CASGSPGLAFPDTQYF.

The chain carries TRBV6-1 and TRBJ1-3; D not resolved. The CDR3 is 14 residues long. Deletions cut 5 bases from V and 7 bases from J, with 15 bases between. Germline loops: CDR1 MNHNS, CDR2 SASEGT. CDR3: CASSSVLRGNTIYF. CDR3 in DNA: TGTGCCAGCAGTTCGGTCCTCCGCGGGAACACCATATATTTT.

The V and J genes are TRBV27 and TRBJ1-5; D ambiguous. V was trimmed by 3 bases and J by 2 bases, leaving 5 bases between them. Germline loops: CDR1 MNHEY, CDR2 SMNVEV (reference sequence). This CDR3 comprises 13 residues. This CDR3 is CASSFSGNQPQHF. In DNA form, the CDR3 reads TGTGCCAGCAGTTTTTCAGGCAATCAGCCCCAGCATTTT.

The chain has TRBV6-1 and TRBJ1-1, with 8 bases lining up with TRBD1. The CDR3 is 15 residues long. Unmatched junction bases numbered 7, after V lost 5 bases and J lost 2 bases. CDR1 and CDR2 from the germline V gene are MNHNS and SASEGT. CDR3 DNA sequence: TGTGCCAGCAGTTTATCAGGGGGCCTCAACACTGAAGCTTTCTTT. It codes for CASSLSGGLNTEAFF.

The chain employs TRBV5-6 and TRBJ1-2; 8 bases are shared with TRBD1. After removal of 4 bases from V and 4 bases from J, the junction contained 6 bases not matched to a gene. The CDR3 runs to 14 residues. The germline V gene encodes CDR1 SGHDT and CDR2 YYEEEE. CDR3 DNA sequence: TGTGCCAGCAGCCTATCCGGACAGGGCTATGGCTACACCTTC. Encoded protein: CASSLSGQGYGYTF.

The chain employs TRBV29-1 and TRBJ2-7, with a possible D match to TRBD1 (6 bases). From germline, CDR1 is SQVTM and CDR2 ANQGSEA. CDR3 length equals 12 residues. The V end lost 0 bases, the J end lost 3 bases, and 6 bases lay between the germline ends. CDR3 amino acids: CSVEDRGYEQYF. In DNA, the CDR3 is TGCAGCGTTGAAGACAGGGGCTACGAGCAGTACTTC.

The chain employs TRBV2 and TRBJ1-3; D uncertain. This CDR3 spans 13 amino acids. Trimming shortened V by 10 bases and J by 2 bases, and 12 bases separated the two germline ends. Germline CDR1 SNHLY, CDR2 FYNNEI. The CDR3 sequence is CATHRTAGNTIYF. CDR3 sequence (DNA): TGTGCCACCCATCGGACTGCTGGAAACACCATATATTTT.

The CDR3 here is CASSFSLAKNTGELFF. The CDR3 DNA follows: TGTGCCAGCAGCTTTTCGCTAGCGAAGAACACCGGGGAGCTGTTTTTT. The gene calls are TRBV7-9 and TRBJ2-2; D perhaps matches TRBD2 (6 bases). Trimming cost V 3 bases and J 1 base, with 12 bases left between them. Germline CDR1 is SEHNR and CDR2 is FQNEAQ (reference sequence). The CDR3 covers 16 residues.

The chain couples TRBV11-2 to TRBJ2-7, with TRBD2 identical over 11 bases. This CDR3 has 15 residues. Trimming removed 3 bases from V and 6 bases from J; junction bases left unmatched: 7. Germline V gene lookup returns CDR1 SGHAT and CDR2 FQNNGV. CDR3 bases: TGTGCCAGCAGCTTGACTAGCGGGACTGTCGGCGAGCAGTACTTC. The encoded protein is CASSLTSGTVGEQYF.